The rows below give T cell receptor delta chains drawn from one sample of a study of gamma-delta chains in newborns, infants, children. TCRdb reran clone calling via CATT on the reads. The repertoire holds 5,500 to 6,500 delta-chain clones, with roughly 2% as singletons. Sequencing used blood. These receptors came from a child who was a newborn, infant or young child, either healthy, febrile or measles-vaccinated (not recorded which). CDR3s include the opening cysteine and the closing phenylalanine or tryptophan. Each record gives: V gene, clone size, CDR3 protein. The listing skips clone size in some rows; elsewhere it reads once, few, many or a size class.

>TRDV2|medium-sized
CACDNTGAWDTRQMFF
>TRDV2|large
CACELLGDKTAQLFF
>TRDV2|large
CACDYWGIRSWDTRQMFF
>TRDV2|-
CACDTGWGFPSPWGTRQMFF
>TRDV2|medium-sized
CACDTGGYASSWDTRQMFF
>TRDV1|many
CALGELQASSRGGGYPPYTDKLIF
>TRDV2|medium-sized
CACDKVLGDSWDTRQMFF
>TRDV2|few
CACDSMLSWGTRQTFF
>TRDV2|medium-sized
CACDTVGGSVSSWDTRQMFF
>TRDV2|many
CACDSVLGDGSSWDTRRMFF
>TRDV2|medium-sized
CACDSVGGTAQLFF
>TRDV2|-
CACDTAWGPSLTAQLFF
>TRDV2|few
CACDTLGTGVPSWDTRQMFF
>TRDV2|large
CACDVLGESSWDTRQMFF
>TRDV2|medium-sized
CACDTGGYTRTWDTRQMFF
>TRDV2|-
CACDTGGYRSPWDTRQMFF
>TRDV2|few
CACDTGGFSSWDTRQMFF
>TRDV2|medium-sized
CACDTVGPTDKLIF
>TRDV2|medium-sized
CACDNGWGILSWDTRQMFF
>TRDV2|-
CARDAVLGDTQGRPLIF
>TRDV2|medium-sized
CACDTGYSQSSWDTRQMFF
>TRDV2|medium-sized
CACDTGGGITWDTRQMFF
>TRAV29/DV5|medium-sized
CSVLLCSKLPPSSWDTRQMFF
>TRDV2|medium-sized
CACDPLLGDTPWDTRQMFF
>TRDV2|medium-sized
CACDTVWMGDSSWDTRQMFF
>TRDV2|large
CACDNTGGYSWDTRQMFF
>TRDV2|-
CACELLGPLTAHLFF
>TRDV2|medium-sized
CACDTMDTSSWDTRQMFF
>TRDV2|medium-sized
CACDTGGYRSSWDTRQMFF
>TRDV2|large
CACDTLWSSWDTRQMFF
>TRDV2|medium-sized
CACDRVLGAMSSWDTRQMFF
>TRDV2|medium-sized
CACDTVPGGSWDTRQMFF
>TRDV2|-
CACDTVGPLRSWGTQQMFF
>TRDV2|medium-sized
CACDKVLGDTRSWDTRQMFF
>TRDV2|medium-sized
CACDILGDISWDTRQMFF
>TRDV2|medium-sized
CACDDLLGDTREFDKLIF
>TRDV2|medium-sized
CACDTAGGYETWDTRQMFF
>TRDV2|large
CACDTMGDTGPLIF
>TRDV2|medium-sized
CACDTLGDTWDTRQMFF
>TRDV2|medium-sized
CACDILGDTGSWDTRQMFF